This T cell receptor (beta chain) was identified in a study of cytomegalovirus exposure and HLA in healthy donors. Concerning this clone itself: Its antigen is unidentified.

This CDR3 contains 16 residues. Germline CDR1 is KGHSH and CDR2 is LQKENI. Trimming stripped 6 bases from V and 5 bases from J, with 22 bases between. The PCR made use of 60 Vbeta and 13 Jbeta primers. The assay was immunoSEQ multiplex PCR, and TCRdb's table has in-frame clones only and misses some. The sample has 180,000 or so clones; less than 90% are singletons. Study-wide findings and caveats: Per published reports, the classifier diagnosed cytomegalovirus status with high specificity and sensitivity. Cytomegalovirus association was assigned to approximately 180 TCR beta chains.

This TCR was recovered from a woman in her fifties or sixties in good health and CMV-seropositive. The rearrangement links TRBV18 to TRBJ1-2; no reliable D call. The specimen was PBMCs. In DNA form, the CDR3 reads TGTGCCAGCTCTGACCAGGAACAGAGCCTGAAGTATGGCTACACCTTC. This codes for CASSDQEQSLKYGYTF.